This T cell receptor (beta chain) is from a study of beta chain features in type 1 diabetes. In this sample, this clone turned up a few times. Antigen: not known. Broader study findings: Sampled from patients, naive, central memory and Treg TCRB repertoires appeared more similar than those sampled from healthy donors.

Of the isolated RNA, all was reverse transcribed, and so the sequenced material was expressed TCRB transcripts. Assay used: immunoSEQ multiplex PCR; TCRdb lists only in-frame clones, some missing. In the table there are fewer than 900,000 clones, 17% of which are singletons. The CDR3 totals 16 residues. The trim removed 5 bases at V and 5 bases at J, leaving 10 bases unmatched. Germline V gene data show CDR1 as SNHLY and CDR2 as FYNNEI. This chain joins TRBV2 and TRBJ2-7, with TRBD2 matching 12 bases. Sequenced material: naive CD4+ T cells from blood. This clonotype was obtained from a woman aged 18-29 years in good health. The CDR3 DNA reads as TGTGCCAGCAGTCGTCACTATCTAGCGGGAGGGGACGAGCAGTACTTC. This codes for CASSRHYLAGGDEQYF.